Shown below are 7 T cell receptor beta chains from a single sample sequenced in a study of human T cells and chemical hapten exposure. TCRdb analysed the 5' RACE reads with MiXCR anew, one entry per CDR3 protein. The sample holds approximately 150,000 distinct CDR3 sequences, roughly 4% seen once. RNA extraction used unfractionated whole blood as the source of total RNA. These TCRs come from a female donor in good health.

This clonotype has ten or more counts. V gene TRBV20-1 combines with J gene TRBJ2-7; 11 bases are a match to TRBD2. This CDR3 spans 15 amino acids. The ends lost 3 bases at V and 6 bases at J; junction bases unmatched: 10. The germline gives CDR1 DFQATT, CDR2 SNEGSKA (reference sequence). The CDR3 spells CSARQPGTSGSEQYF. In DNA form, the CDR3 reads TGCAGTGCTAGGCAACCAGGGACTAGCGGCTCCGAGCAGTACTTC.

In this sample, this clonotype turned up many times. The chain uses TRBV20-1 and TRBJ2-1; 14 nucleotides align to TRBD2. This CDR3 has 14 residues. The germline CDR1 and CDR2 sequences are DFQATT and SNEGSKA (reference sequence). V lost 3 bases to trimming and J lost 13 bases; unmatched junction nucleotides: 8. The CDR3, as DNA: TGCAGTGCTAGGGGGGGGACTAGCGGGGGTCGTCAGTTCTTC. Translation gives CSARGGTSGGRQFF.

In regard to this clonotype: A much larger clone differs by one base, so this may be a read error. The V and J genes are TRBV7-9 and TRBJ2-2; possibly TRBD2 for D (6 bases). Germline CDR1 SEHNR, CDR2 FQNEAQ (reference sequence). This CDR3 has 17 residues. V lost 4 bases and J lost 1, with 16 bases in between. The CDR3 nucleotides read TGTGCCAGCAGCTCATTGAGGAGGGCAATGAACACCGGGGAGCTGTTTTTT. Residues: CASSSLRRAMNTGELFF.

In its sample, this clonotype was seen many times. The V call is TRBV6-1, the J call TRBJ2-4; TRBD2 is a possible D gene (6 bases). This CDR3 spans 17 amino acids. Trimming left V 8 bases short and J 0 bases short, with 20 bases between. CDR1 MNHNS and CDR2 SASEGT come from the germline V gene. The CDR3 is CASSLDLWGVAKNIQYF. The CDR3 region has the DNA TGTGCCAGCTCATTAGACCTTTGGGGGGTAGCCAAAAACATTCAGTACTTC.

The chain combines TRBV7-2 with TRBJ1-4; D unclear. The V end lost 5 bases, the J end lost 5 bases, and 9 bases lay between the germline ends. The CDR3 runs 13 residues. Germline V gene data show CDR1 as SGHTA and CDR2 as FQGNSA. CDR3 sequence (DNA): TGTGCCAGCAGCCCGACTAGGAATGAAAAACTGTTTTTT. It yields the protein CASSPTRNEKLFF.

This clonotype has just a few counts. The chain is built from TRBV6-5 and TRBJ2-5; 9 nucleotides agree with TRBD1. The CDR3 spans 15 residues. The V segment lost 6 bases and the J segment 4 bases; nucleotides outside the gene matches: 9. Germline CDR1 MNHEY, CDR2 SVGAGI. Here the CDR3 DNA reads TGTGCCAGCAGACAACAGGGGGCAGGATTAGAGACCCAGTACTTC. It yields the protein CASRQQGAGLETQYF.

This clonotype has at least ten counts. DNA for the CDR3: TGTGCCAGCAGCACCATGAACACTGAAGCTTTCTTT. This codes for CASSTMNTEAFF. The chain recombines TRBV7-9 with TRBJ1-1, with no clear D. Trimming pared 5 bases from V and 0 bases from J, leaving 4 bases between. CDR3 size: 12 residues. Germline V lookup: CDR1 SEHNR, CDR2 FQNEAQ (reference sequence).